The 3 T cell receptor beta chains reported below all come from one sample, sequenced in a study of shared clonotypes between healthy human individuals. Clones were read by immunoSEQ multiplex PCR, and TCRdb kept only the in-frame ones, dropping some. The table records around 690,000 clones, about nine tenths of them present only once. Sequences were obtained from memory CD8+ T cells from PBMCs. Subset meaning: CD45RO+ cells pooled with CCR7-negative TemRA cells. Receptors originate from a man in his late teens or twenties in good health. Some clones in this sample may be carry-over from other donors' samples.

The genes are TRBV4-3 and TRBJ2-7; D gene ambiguous. CDR1 is LGHNA, CDR2 YSLEER, per germline. The CDR3 is 13 residues long. V shed 3 bases and J shed 6 bases, with 12 bases lying between them. CDR3 bases: TGCGCCAGCAGCCACCTCTTAGGGCGCGAGCAGTACTTC. Translating gives CASSHLLGREQYF.

The chain employs TRBV29-1 and TRBJ2-7; the match to TRBD1 covers 8 bases. Germline V gives CDR1 SQVTM, CDR2 ANQGSEA. This CDR3 is built from 15 residues. J gave up 2 bases and V 3 bases, and 9 bases lay outside the gene matches. Here the CDR3 DNA reads TGCAGCGTTGACCTCCTCAGGGACAGGCCCTACGAGCAGTACTTC. Its translation: CSVDLLRDRPYEQYF.

Remarks on this clone: This CDR3 is also generated by other DNA sequences in the sample. This rearrangement joins TRBV27 to TRBJ2-1, with D tentatively TRBD2 (6 bases). Germline-derived CDR1 and CDR2 are MNHEY and SMNVEV (reference sequence). This CDR3 has 14 residues. V lost 5 bases and J lost 7, with 15 bases in between. This chain's CDR3 is CASSLRLAVNEQFF. CDR3 DNA: TGTGCCAGCAGTCTACGTTTAGCGGTGAATGAGCAGTTCTTC.